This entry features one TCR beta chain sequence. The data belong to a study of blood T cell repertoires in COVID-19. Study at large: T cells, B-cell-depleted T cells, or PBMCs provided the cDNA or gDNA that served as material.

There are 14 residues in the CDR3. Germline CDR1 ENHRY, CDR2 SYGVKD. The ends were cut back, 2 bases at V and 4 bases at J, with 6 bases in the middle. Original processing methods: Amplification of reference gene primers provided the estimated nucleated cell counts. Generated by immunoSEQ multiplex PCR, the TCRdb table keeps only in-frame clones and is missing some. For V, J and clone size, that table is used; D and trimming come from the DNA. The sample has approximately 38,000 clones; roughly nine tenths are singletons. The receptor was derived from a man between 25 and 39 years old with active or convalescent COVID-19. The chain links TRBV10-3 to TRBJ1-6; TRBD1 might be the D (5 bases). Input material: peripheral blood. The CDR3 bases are TGTGCCATCAGTGAGGGACAATATAATTCACCCCTCCACTTT. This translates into CAISEGQYNSPLHF.